This record covers a single T cell receptor beta chain. The source of the sample is a study of control samples from healthy donors and cancer patients. Clones were read by immunoSEQ multiplex PCR, and TCRdb kept only the in-frame ones, dropping some. The data contain 150,000 to 200,000 clones, 80% to 95% of them singletons. The CDR3 contains 16 residues. CDR1 SNHLY and CDR2 FYNNEI come from the germline V gene. V shed 6 bases and J 3 bases; nucleotides not matched to a gene: 8. The source material was blood. This rearrangement joins TRBV2 to TRBJ2-2; 9 nucleotides agree with TRBD1. The source of this sequence is a woman in her twenties or thirties in good health. The CDR3 spells CASRGYTGGHTGELFF. The CDR3 DNA reads as TGTGCCAGCAGGGGATACACAGGGGGCCACACCGGGGAGCTGTTTTTT.